This T cell receptor (beta chain) was documented in a study of T cells in Graves' hyperthyroidism and ophthalmopathy. Study-wide results and caveats: In the analysis, a 13 V-J model separated ophthalmopathy from stable hyperthyroidism. In blood, most of the thyroid clonotypes expanded above 0.001 were also present.

The CDR3 extends over 12 amino acids. Trimming shortened V by 0 bases and J by 4 bases, and 4 bases separated the two germline ends. Germline lookup yields CDR1 LGHDT and CDR2 YNNKEL (reference sequence). This clonotype was seen many times. As yet, its antigen is unknown. Extraction of PBMCs used about 9.2 ml of fresh peripheral blood. Regions amplified from RNA transcripts were the TCR beta CDR3 regions. The primer set for the first-round RT-PCR of the TCR CDR3 was HTBI. TCRdb reprocessed the multiplex PCR reads with MiXCR, giving one entry per CDR3 protein. The sample has about 410,000 distinct CDR3 sequences, about 14% seen once.

V usage is TRBV3-1 and J usage is TRBJ2-7, with unresolved D. This TCR derives from a man younger than 35 with Graves' ophthalmopathy. Sequencing used blood. The CDR3 sequence: CASSQDLYEQYF. The CDR3 DNA follows: TGTGCCAGCAGCCAAGATCTTTACGAGCAGTACTTC.